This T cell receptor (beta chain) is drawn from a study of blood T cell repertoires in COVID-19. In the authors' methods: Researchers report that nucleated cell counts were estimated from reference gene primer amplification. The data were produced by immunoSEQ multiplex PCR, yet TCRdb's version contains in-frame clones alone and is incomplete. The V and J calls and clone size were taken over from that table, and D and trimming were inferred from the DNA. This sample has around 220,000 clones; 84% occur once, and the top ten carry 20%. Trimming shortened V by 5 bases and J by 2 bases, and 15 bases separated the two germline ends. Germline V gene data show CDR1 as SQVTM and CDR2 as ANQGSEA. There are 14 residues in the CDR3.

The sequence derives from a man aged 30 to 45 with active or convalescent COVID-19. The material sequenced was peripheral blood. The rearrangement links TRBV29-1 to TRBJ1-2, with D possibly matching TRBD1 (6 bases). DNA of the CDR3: TGCAGCGTTTGGGCAAGTAGGGGGAACTATGGCTACACCTTC. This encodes CSVWASRGNYGYTF.